Sequencing of this TCR beta chain was carried out in a study of blood T cell repertoires in COVID-19. The CDR3 contains 14 residues. V gave up 1 base and J gave up 7 bases; unmatched junction bases: 6. Per germline, CDR1 SGHVS and CDR2 FNYEAQ. The assay was immunoSEQ multiplex PCR, and TCRdb's table has in-frame clones only and misses some. The sample includes over 75,000 clones, around 93% of them seen just once. The specimen was peripheral blood. The origin of this receptor is a human donor with active COVID-19. The donor label of this sample is uncertain. V and J are TRBV7-6 and TRBJ1-1; TRBD1 matches 7 bases. CDR3 DNA sequence: TGTGCCAGCAGCTTAGTCCAGGGGGGTGTTGAAGCTTTCTTT. Translation: CASSLVQGGVEAFF.